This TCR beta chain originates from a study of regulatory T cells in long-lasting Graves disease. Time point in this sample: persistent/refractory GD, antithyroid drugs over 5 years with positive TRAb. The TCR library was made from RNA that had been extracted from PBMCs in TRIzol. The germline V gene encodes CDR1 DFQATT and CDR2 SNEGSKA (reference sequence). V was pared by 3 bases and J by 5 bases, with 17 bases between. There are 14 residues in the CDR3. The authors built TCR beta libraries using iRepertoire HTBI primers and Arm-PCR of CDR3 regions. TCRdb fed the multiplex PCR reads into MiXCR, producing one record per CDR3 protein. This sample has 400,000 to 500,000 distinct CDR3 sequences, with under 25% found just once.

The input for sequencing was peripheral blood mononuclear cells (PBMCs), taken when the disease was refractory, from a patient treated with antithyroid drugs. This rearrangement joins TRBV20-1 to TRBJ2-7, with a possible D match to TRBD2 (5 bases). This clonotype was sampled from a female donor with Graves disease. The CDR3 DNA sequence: TGCAGTGCTAGTCTCGTAGCGAACATCGACGAGCAGTACTTC. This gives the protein CSASLVANIDEQYF.